This TCR beta chain came from a study of identical twins. A universal primer site was added by template switching, and unique molecular identifiers were carried by the cDNA. From the 5' RACE reads, TCRdb called clonotypes with MiXCR, one entry per CDR3 protein. The table has 450,000 or so distinct CDR3 sequences, 20% to 25% seen once. The CDR3 is 14 amino acids. Germline CDR1 and CDR2: SQVTM and ANQGSEA. Losses at the gene ends were 5 bases for V and 3 bases for J; bases not matched to a gene: 5. This clonotype was seen a handful of times. Separately, the same data were catalogued under a study of T cells expressing NK-cell markers. That study reports: The TCR beta repertoires were obtained from sorted CD3+CD56+NKG2C+, CD3+CD56+NKG2C- and CD3+CD56-NKG2C+ T cells. HCMV serostatus: seven of eight sequenced donors positive, one negative. For four donors, these clonotypes were likewise the leading ones in the CD3+CD56-NKG2C+ fraction.

This clonotype was sampled from a woman between 18 and 29 years old in good health. This chain joins TRBV29-1 and TRBJ2-1; 9 bases align to TRBD2. The source material was CD4+ T cells sorted from blood. The CDR3 bases are TGCAGCGTTTCCCTAGCGGGAATCTACAATGAGCAGTTCTTC. Translation: CSVSLAGIYNEQFF.